These T cell receptor beta chains were read from a single sample in a study of blood T cell repertoires in COVID-19. Here immunoSEQ multiplex PCR was the method, and the copy in TCRdb shows in-frame clones only, minus some. The profile covers 45,000 to 55,000 clones, with around four fifths appearing a single time and under 6% taken by the ten largest. Sequenced sample: peripheral blood. The receptor source for this set is a human donor in a cohort sampled during active COVID-19. Each CDR3 is given with its conserved first and last residue. A D gene is named only where the DNA matches it firmly.

TRBJ1-6	-	TRBV7-2	CASSLAPPAVDSPLHF
TRBJ1-1	-	TRBV9	CASSVAPQGVNTEAFF
TRBJ2-5	-	TRBV20-1	CSAQQETQYF
TRBJ2-3	-	TRBV3-1/TRBV3-2	CASSSWTGRNADTQYF
TRBJ1-5	TRBD1	TRBV2	CASRKADRGDQPQHF
TRBJ1-5	TRBD1	TRBV6-2/TRBV6-3	CASSYAGGPEDNQPQHF
TRBJ2-7	-	TRBV6-6	CASSLQRSLSYEQYF
TRBJ2-2	-	TRBV24-1	CATSPPPTGLNTGELFF
TRBJ1-2	TRBD1	TRBV6-5	CASRATGGSGGYTF
TRBJ2-7	TRBD1	TRBV10-2	CASSDKGAGNEQYF
TRBJ2-3	-	TRBV6-1	CASSDADTQYF